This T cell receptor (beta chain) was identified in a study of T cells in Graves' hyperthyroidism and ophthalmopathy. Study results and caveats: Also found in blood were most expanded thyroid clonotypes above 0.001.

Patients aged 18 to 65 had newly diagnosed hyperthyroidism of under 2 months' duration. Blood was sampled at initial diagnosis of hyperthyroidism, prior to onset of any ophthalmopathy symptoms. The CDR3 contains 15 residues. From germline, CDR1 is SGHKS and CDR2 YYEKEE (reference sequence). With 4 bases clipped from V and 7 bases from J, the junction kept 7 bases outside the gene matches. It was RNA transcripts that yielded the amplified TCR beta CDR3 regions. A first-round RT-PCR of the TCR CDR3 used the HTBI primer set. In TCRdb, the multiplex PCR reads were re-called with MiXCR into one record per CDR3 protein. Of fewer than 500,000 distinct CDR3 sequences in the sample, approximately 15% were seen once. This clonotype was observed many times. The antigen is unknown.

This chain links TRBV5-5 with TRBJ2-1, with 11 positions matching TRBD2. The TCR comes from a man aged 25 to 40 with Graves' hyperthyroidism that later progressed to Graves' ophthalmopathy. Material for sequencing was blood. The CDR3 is CASSLLAGAWNEQFF. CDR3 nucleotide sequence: TGTGCCAGCAGCCTACTAGCGGGGGCTTGGAATGAGCAGTTCTTC.